The clone carrying this T cell receptor (beta chain) was found once. Antigen unknown. The V end lost 6 bases, the J end lost 1 base, and 6 bases lay between the germline ends. This CDR3 region has 13 residues. This sample was included in a study of radiation and T cells in renal cell carcinoma. Assay used: immunoSEQ multiplex PCR; TCRdb lists only in-frame clones, some missing. The sample has 100,000 to 150,000 clones; around 81% are singletons. General study findings and limits: Top tumor clonotypes rose in blood 2 weeks post-radiation, then contracted. No pretreatment tumor biopsies were available for baseline clonotypes.

Stated time point: blood 2 weeks post-SBRT. Treatment given: 15 Gy SBRT to primary tumor, nephrectomy 4 weeks later. The tumor was a clear cell renal cell carcinoma. The sequencing used blood, collected from a patient whose treatment included radiotherapy and nephrectomy. The V call is TRBV23-1, the J call TRBJ2-2; D is uncertain. TRBV23-1 is an ORF for which the function is uncertain. The source of this sequence is a man aged 50-59 years with renal cell carcinoma. CDR3: CASRRGNTGELFF. DNA of the CDR3: TGCGCCAGCAGGCGAGGGAACACCGGGGAGCTGTTTTTT.